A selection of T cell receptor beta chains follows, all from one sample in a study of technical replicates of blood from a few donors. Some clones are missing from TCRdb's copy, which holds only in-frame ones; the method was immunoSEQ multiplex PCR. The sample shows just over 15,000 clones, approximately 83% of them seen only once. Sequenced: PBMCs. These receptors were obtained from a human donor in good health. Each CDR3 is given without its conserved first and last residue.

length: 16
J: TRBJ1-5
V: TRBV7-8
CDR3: ASSPLASRQGAVQPQH

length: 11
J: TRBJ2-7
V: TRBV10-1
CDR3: ASSERRDYEQY

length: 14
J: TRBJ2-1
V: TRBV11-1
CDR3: ASSLAGTGINNEQF

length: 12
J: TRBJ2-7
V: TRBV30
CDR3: ATTSSGRDYEQY

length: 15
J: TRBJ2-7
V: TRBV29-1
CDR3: SVEDPGLAGGRIEQY

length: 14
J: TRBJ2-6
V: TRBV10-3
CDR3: AISDPRVSGANVLT

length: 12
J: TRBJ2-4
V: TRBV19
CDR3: ASSIPRAKNIQY

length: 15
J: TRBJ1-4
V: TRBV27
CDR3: ASSLGQGAERSEKLF

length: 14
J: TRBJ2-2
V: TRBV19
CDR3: ASSRLAGMNTGELF

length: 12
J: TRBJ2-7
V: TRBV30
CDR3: AWSVSAAVNEQY

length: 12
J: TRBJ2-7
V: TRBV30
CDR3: AWRLAGGRDEQY

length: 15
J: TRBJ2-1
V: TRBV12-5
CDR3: ASGLVLGTSRYNEQF

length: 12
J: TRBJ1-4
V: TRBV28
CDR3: AWGSGQGFEKLF

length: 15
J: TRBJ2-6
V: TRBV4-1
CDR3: ASSQGDRGPGANVLT

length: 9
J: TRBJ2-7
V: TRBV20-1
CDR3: SVGSSYEQY

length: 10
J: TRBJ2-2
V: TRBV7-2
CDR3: ASRGGTGELF

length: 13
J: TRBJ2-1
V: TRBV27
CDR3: ASSPRDTPYNEQF

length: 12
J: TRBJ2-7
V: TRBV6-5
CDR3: ASSLLPDSYEQY

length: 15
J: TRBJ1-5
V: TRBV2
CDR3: ASTGAGGWGSNQPQH

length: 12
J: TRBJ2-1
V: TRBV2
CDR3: ASSVGRTDNEQF

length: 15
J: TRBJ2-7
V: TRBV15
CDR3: ATSLDRIWTAPYEQY

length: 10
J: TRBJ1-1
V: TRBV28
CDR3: ASNRPEVEAF

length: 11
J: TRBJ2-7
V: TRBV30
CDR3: AGSGTGRSEQY

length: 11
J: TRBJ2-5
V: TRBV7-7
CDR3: ASSLQGQETQY

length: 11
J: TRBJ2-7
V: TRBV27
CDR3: ASSLTGPLEQY

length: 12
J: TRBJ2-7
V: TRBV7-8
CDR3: ASSPLLGGTEQY

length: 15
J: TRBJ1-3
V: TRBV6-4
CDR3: ASSDSPGLLSGNTIY

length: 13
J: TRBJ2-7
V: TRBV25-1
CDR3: ASSGRDILGYEQY

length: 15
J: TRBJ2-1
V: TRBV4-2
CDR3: ASSPVMSAISYNEQF

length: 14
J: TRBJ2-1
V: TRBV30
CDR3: AWSGLAGGWGNEQF

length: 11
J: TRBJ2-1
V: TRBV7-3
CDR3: ASSLLVDGEQF

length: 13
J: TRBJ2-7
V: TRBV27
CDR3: ASSSLGQGAYEQY

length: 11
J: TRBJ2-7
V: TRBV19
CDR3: ASRGLESGEQY

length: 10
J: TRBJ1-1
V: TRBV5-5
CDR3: ASSFQGMDAF

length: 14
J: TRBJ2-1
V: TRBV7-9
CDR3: ASSATGTSGDNEQF

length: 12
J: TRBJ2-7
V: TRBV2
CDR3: ASSDRNRAYEQY

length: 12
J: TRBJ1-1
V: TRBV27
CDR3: ASSTDTMNTEAF

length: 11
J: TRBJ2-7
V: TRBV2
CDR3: ASSQQGPYEQY

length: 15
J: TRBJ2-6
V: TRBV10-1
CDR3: ASSERGGGAGANVLT

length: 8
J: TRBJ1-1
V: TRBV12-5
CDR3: ASGLVPSI

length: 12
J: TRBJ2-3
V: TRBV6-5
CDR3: ASRGTGLEGTQY